Below, one TCR beta chain is given with its context. Original processing methods: Reference gene primer amplification gave nucleated cell count estimates. The assay was immunoSEQ multiplex PCR, and TCRdb's table has in-frame clones only and misses some. Clone size and the V and J calls come from that table; the DNA yielded D and trimming. Found here are some 320,000 clones, roughly 86% of them singletons; the top ten hold approximately 2.9%. This entry is derived from a study of blood T cell repertoires in COVID-19. Overall study context: PBMCs, B-cell-depleted T cells, or T cells provided the cDNA or gDNA that made up the material.

Cohorts were assigned according to the clinical history that participants reported. In the 2 weeks before study entry, exposed participants met a COVID-19 case, which was PCR-confirmed or clinician-diagnosed. The CDR3 totals 14 residues. Germline CDR1 MDHEN, CDR2 SYDVKM. V shed 7 bases and J 2 bases; nucleotides not matched to a gene: 4. The clonotype was recovered from a woman in her forties or fifties who had been exposed to COVID-19. Sequencing was carried out using PBMCs or T cells enriched from blood (not recorded which). The chain couples TRBV28 to TRBJ2-3; 9 nucleotides match TRBD1. As DNA, the CDR3 is TGTGCCAGCACCGGGACAGGGAACACAGATACGCAGTATTTT. It translates to CASTGTGNTDTQYF.